Listed below are T cell receptor beta chains from one sample, sequenced in a study of T cells in Graves' hyperthyroidism and ophthalmopathy. TCRdb ran MiXCR on the multiplex PCR reads and lists one entry per CDR3 protein. The table lists 380,000 or so distinct CDR3 sequences, roughly 13% of them singletons. Sequencing used blood. All receptors derive from a man aged 25 to 40 with Graves' hyperthyroidism that later progressed to Graves' ophthalmopathy. Each CDR3 is given with its conserved first and last residue. The order of the fields is V gene, D gene, J gene, clone size, CDR3 protein, CDR3 DNA. A D gene is named only where the DNA matches it firmly. Not all rows give a size; the values are once, few, many and, for expanded clones, a class.

V: TRBV18; D: TRBD2; J: TRBJ2-7; size: once; CDR3: CASSRVPGLAGVEQYF; DNA: TGTGCCAGCTCCCGCGTCCCGGGACTAGCGGGGGTTGAGCAGTACTTC
V: TRBV3-1; D: TRBD1; J: TRBJ2-5; size: few; CDR3: CASRSQGGLETQYF; DNA: TGTGCCAGCAGGTCACAGGGGGGCCTGGAGACCCAGTACTTC
V: TRBV28; D: -; J: TRBJ2-7; size: many; CDR3: CASSLGRPYEQYF; DNA: TGTGCCAGCAGTTTAGGGCGGCCCTACGAGCAGTACTTC
V: TRBV2; D: -; J: TRBJ1-1; size: many; CDR3: CASNRAQNTEAFF; DNA: TGTGCCAGCAACCGTGCCCAGAACACTGAAGCTTTCTTT
V: TRBV5-1; D: -; J: TRBJ1-1; size: many; CDR3: CASSLDPLHTEAFF; DNA: TGCGCCAGCAGCTTGGACCCACTCCACACTGAAGCTTTCTTT
V: TRBV7-9; D: TRBD1; J: TRBJ1-4; size: many; CDR3: CASSPVDRGRFPELTNEKLFF; DNA: TGTGCCAGCAGCCCGGTGGACAGGGGGCGCTTTCCGGAGCTGACTAATGAAAAACTGTTTTTT
V: TRBV27; D: TRBD1; J: TRBJ2-3; size: many; CDR3: CASSPWDRGRGTTDTQYF; DNA: TGTGCCAGCAGTCCCTGGGACAGGGGGCGGGGGACAACAGATACGCAGTATTTT
V: TRBV7-2; D: TRBD1; J: TRBJ2-3; size: many; CDR3: CASSRGQGSDTQYF; DNA: TGTGCCAGCAGCCGTGGACAGGGGTCAGATACGCAGTATTTT
V: TRBV18; D: -; J: TRBJ1-5; size: many; CDR3: CASSDDRSRPQHF; DNA: TGTGCCAGCTCGGACGACAGGAGTCGGCCCCAGCATTTT
V: TRBV30; D: -; J: TRBJ2-1; size: once; CDR3: CAWSYLAEQFF; DNA: TGTGCCTGGAGCTACCTGGCGGAGCAGTTCTTC
V: TRBV29-1; D: TRBD1; J: TRBJ2-7; size: few; CDR3: CSVEGQGYEQYF; DNA: TGCAGCGTTGAAGGACAGGGCTACGAGCAGTACTTC
V: TRBV7-9; D: TRBD1; J: TRBJ2-7; size: -; CDR3: CASSPGTGGLLHEQYF; DNA: TGTGCCAGCAGCCCTGGGACAGGGGGGCTTCTTCACGAGCAGTACTTC
V: TRBV9; D: -; J: TRBJ1-6; size: many; CDR3: CASSVDEQGPPPLHF; DNA: TGTGCCAGCAGCGTAGACGAACAGGGACCTCCACCCCTCCACTTT
V: TRBV20-1; D: TRBD1; J: TRBJ1-3; size: many; CDR3: CSARDRVIGNTIYF; DNA: TGCAGTGCTAGGGACAGGGTCATTGGAAACACCATATATTTT
V: TRBV28; D: -; J: TRBJ1-1; size: many; CDR3: CASIDSMNTEAFF; DNA: TGTGCCAGCATAGACAGCATGAACACTGAAGCTTTCTTT
V: TRBV3-1; D: -; J: TRBJ1-6; size: -; CDR3: CASSQDPRNRETNSPLHF; DNA: TGTGCCAGCAGCCAAGATCCTCGCAACAGGGAGACTAATTCACCCCTCCACTTT
V: TRBV20-1; D: -; J: TRBJ2-7; size: few; CDR3: CSARTSYEQYF; DNA: TGCAGTGCCAGAACAAGCTACGAGCAGTACTTC
V: TRBV2; D: -; J: TRBJ1-1; size: many; CDR3: CASSEGNTWFF; DNA: TGTGCCAGCAGTGAAGGAAACACTTGGTTCTTT
V: TRBV9; D: TRBD1; J: TRBJ1-2; size: many; CDR3: CASSAMTGWSGYTF; DNA: TGTGCCAGCAGCGCGATGACAGGGTGGAGTGGCTACACCTTC
V: TRBV5-1; D: -; J: TRBJ2-1; size: many; CDR3: CASSNPYRTYNEQFF; DNA: TGCGCCAGCTCAAACCCGTACCGAACCTACAATGAGCAGTTCTTC
V: TRBV7-8; D: TRBD1; J: TRBJ2-7; size: many; CDR3: CASSTRTGFLRGYYEQYF; DNA: TGTGCCAGCAGCACCCGGACAGGTTTTCTTAGGGGATACTACGAGCAGTACTTC
V: TRBV3-1; D: -; J: TRBJ1-6; size: many; CDR3: CASSQSGSPLHF; DNA: TGTGCCAGCAGCCAATCAGGATCACCCCTCCACTTT
V: TRBV7-8; D: -; J: TRBJ2-7; size: many; CDR3: CASSFPGGAGSYEQYF; DNA: TGTGCCAGCAGCTTCCCAGGGGGGGCTGGATCCTACGAGCAGTACTTC
V: TRBV6-1; D: -; J: TRBJ2-3; size: many; CDR3: CASSEGMGTTDTQYF; DNA: TGTGCCAGCAGTGAAGGGATGGGGACCACAGATACGCAGTATTTT
V: TRBV12-3/TRBV12-4; D: TRBD1; J: TRBJ1-1; size: many; CDR3: CASSLGQHNTEAFF; DNA: TGTGCCAGCAGTTTGGGACAGCACAACACTGAAGCTTTCTTT
V: TRBV29-1; D: -; J: TRBJ2-7; size: few; CDR3: CSVGQESSYEQYF; DNA: TGCAGCGTTGGACAGGAAAGCTCCTACGAGCAGTACTTC
V: TRBV11-1; D: -; J: TRBJ2-3; size: few; CDR3: CASSLAAFTDTQYF; DNA: TGTGCCAGCAGCTTAGCCGCCTTCACAGATACGCAGTATTTT
V: TRBV11-3; D: -; J: TRBJ1-1; size: few; CDR3: CASSYLVWGPAFF; DNA: TGTGCCAGCAGCTACTTAGTCTGGGGGCCGGCTTTCTTT
V: TRBV29-1; D: -; J: TRBJ2-7; size: -; CDR3: CSVLTGRDYEQYF; DNA: TGCAGCGTTTTGACAGGGAGGGACTACGAGCAGTACTTC
V: TRBV7-2; D: -; J: TRBJ2-3; size: few; CDR3: CASTPRAIADTQYF; DNA: TGTGCCAGCACCCCGCGGGCAATCGCAGATACGCAGTATTTT
V: TRBV2; D: -; J: TRBJ1-1; size: many; CDR3: CASFQTALGTEAFF; DNA: TGTGCCAGCTTCCAGACAGCCCTGGGCACTGAAGCTTTCTTT
V: TRBV30; D: -; J: TRBJ1-5; size: many; CDR3: CAWSGRGSNQPQHF; DNA: TGTGCCTGGAGTGGCAGGGGTTCAAATCAGCCCCAGCATTTT
V: TRBV4-1; D: -; J: TRBJ2-7; size: -; CDR3: CASSQDKWTRIFHEQYF; DNA: TGCGCCAGCAGCCAAGATAAATGGACACGAATTTTCCACGAGCAGTACTTC
V: TRBV5-8; D: TRBD1; J: TRBJ2-1; size: many; CDR3: CASSGNRDRGANEQFF; DNA: TGTGCCAGCAGCGGAAACCGGGACAGGGGCGCCAATGAGCAGTTCTTC
V: TRBV19; D: -; J: TRBJ1-1; size: -; CDR3: CASRMGQLNTEAFF; DNA: TGTGCCAGTAGGATGGGACAACTGAACACTGAAGCTTTCTTT
V: TRBV20-1; D: -; J: TRBJ1-1; size: -; CDR3: CSGFMNTEAFF; DNA: TGCAGTGGATTCATGAACACTGAAGCTTTCTTT
V: TRBV11-3; D: TRBD1; J: TRBJ2-2; size: many; CDR3: CASSLRTGANTGELFF; DNA: TGTGCCAGCAGCCTACGGACAGGCGCCAACACCGGGGAGCTGTTTTTT
V: TRBV6-6; D: -; J: TRBJ1-4; size: many; CDR3: CASSYSPYSKKLFF; DNA: TGTGCCAGCAGTTACTCGCCCTACTCCAAAAAACTGTTTTTT
V: TRBV7-9; D: -; J: TRBJ1-1; size: many; CDR3: CASTPGGLNTEAFF; DNA: TGTGCCAGCACCCCAGGAGGGCTGAACACTGAAGCTTTCTTT
V: TRBV5-6; D: -; J: TRBJ2-1; size: -; CDR3: CASSLGRDTDEQFF; DNA: TGTGCCAGCAGCTTGGGGCGGGACACCGATGAGCAGTTCTTC
V: TRBV3-1; D: -; J: TRBJ1-1; size: many; CDR3: CASSQARPTEAFF; DNA: TGTGCCAGCAGCCAGGCCCGGCCCACTGAAGCTTTCTTT
V: TRBV14; D: -; J: TRBJ1-1; size: -; CDR3: CASSQDLRPLGNTEAFF; DNA: TGTGCCAGCAGCCAAGATCTGAGGCCACTCGGGAACACTGAAGCTTTCTTT
V: TRBV6-1; D: -; J: TRBJ1-3; size: -; CDR3: CASSEAGGFSGNTIYF; DNA: TGTGCCAGCAGTGAAGCGGGAGGTTTCTCTGGAAACACCATATATTTT
V: TRBV27; D: TRBD2; J: TRBJ2-1; size: many; CDR3: CASSLGGNEQFF; DNA: TGCGCCAGCAGTTTGGGGGGGAATGAGCAGTTCTTC
V: TRBV28; D: TRBD1; J: TRBJ1-4; size: many; CDR3: CASSFSPGGNEKLFF; DNA: TGTGCCAGCAGTTTTAGTCCAGGGGGAAATGAAAAACTGTTTTTT
V: TRBV30; D: -; J: TRBJ2-2; size: -; CDR3: CAWSPPYGGELFF; DNA: TGTGCCTGGAGTCCCCCATATGGAGGGGAGCTGTTTTTT
V: TRBV7-9; D: -; J: TRBJ2-7; size: many; CDR3: CASSSSRSAFSYEQYF; DNA: TGTGCCAGCAGCTCTTCCCGTTCAGCTTTCTCCTACGAGCAGTACTTC
V: TRBV15; D: -; J: TRBJ1-5; size: many; CDR3: CATSRDRGVGNQPQHF; DNA: TGTGCCACCAGCAGAGATCGGGGAGTAGGCAATCAGCCCCAGCATTTT
V: TRBV12-3/TRBV12-4; D: TRBD2; J: TRBJ2-1; size: many; CDR3: CASSLGRGGVDEQFF; DNA: TGTGCCAGCAGTTTAGGGCGGGGGGGCGTAGATGAGCAGTTCTTC
V: TRBV6-6; D: TRBD1; J: TRBJ1-6; size: few; CDR3: CASSYVGQGLSNSPLHF; DNA: TGTGCCAGCAGTTACGTTGGACAGGGGCTGTCTAATTCACCCCTCCACTTT
V: TRBV7-2; D: -; J: TRBJ2-5; size: many; CDR3: CASSLLAIAKTQYF; DNA: TGTGCCAGCAGCTTATTGGCTATAGCAAAGACCCAGTACTTC
V: TRBV11-2; D: -; J: TRBJ1-1; size: -; CDR3: CASSLAGPTEAFF; DNA: TGTGCCAGCAGCTTAGCAGGACCCACTGAAGCTTTCTTT
V: TRBV2; D: -; J: TRBJ1-3; size: many; CDR3: CASSRDRRASGNTIYF; DNA: TGTGCCAGCAGCCGAGATAGGAGGGCCTCTGGAAACACCATATATTTT
V: TRBV7-9; D: -; J: TRBJ1-1; size: many; CDR3: CASSETGTANTEAFF; DNA: TGTGCCAGCAGCGAAACCGGGACGGCGAACACTGAAGCTTTCTTT
V: TRBV12-3/TRBV12-4; D: -; J: TRBJ1-5; size: -; CDR3: CASSIGHLGSQPQHF; DNA: TGTGCCAGCAGTATCGGACATCTGGGCAGTCAGCCCCAGCATTTT